This entry features one T cell receptor (beta chain) sequence. This sample is drawn from a study of T cell changes during pregnancy in multiple sclerosis. Germline CDR1 and CDR2: KGHSH and LQKENI. The V and J ends lost 2 bases and 9 bases respectively, with 11 bases between them. CDR3 length: 13 residues. The method was immunoSEQ multiplex PCR; TCRdb's version includes in-frame clones alone and lacks a portion of them. The table records more than 50,000 clones, about 91% of them present only once. Sequenced here: peripheral blood, sampled before pregnancy. This receptor was identified in a female donor with multiple sclerosis, enrolled in a pregnancy study. The chain carries TRBV18 and TRBJ2-1; D uncertain. CDR3 nucleotides: TGTGCCAGCTCACCAAAAGAAAGGAGTGAGCAGTTCTTC. Encoded protein: CASSPKERSEQFF.